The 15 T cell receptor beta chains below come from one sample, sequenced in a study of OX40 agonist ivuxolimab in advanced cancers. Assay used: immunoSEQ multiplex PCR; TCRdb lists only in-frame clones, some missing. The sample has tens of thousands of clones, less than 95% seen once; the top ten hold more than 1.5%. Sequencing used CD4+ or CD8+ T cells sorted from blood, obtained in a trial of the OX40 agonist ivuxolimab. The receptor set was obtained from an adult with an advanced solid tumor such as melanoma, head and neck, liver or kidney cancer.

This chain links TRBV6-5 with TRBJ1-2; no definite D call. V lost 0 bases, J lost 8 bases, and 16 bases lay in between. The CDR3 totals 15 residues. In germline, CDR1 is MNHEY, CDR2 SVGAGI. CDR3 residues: CASSYSSFGLGGYTF. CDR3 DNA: TGTGCCAGCAGTTACTCGTCTTTTGGGTTGGGGGGCTACACCTTC.

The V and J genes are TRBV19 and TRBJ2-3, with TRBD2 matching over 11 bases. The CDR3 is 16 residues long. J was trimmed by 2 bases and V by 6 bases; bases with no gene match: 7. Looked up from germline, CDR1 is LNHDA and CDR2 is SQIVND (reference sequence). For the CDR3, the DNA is TGTGCCAGTAGGACGACTAGCGGGGCAATCACAGATACGCAGTATTTT. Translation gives CASRTTSGAITDTQYF.

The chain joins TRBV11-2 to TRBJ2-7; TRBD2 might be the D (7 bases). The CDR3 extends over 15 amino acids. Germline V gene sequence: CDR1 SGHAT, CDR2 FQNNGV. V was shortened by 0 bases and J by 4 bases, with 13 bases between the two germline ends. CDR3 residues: CASSLDGGPRYEQYF. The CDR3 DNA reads TGTGCCAGCAGCTTAGACGGGGGGCCTAGGTACGAGCAGTACTTC.

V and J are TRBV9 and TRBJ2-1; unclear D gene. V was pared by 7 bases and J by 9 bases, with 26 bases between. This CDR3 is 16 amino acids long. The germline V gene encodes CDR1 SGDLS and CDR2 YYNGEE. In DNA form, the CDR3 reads TGTGCCAGCGCCCCTTATGGGCGAAAGTCACGTGGTGAGCAGTTCTTC. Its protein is CASAPYGRKSRGEQFF.

The DNA for the CDR3 is TGCGCCAGCAGCTTGGGGCCAGGGGGACGCGAGACCCAGTACTTC. Its translation: CASSLGPGGRETQYF. The V gene is TRBV5-1, the J gene TRBJ2-5, with 7 positions matching TRBD1. The junction had 7 bases not matched to a gene; V was cut back by 0 bases and J by 5 bases. In germline, CDR1 is SGHRS, CDR2 YFSETQ. The CDR3 is 15 amino acids.

CDR3 sequence (DNA): TGTGCCAGCAGCCAAGGGTCTCAGGGAGGCAATCAGCCCCAGCATTTT. This gives the protein CASSQGSQGGNQPQHF. J is TRBJ1-5 and V is TRBV4-2; D possibly corresponds to TRBD1 (5 bases). The CDR3 has 16 residues. The germline V gene encodes CDR1 LGHNA and CDR2 YNFKEQ. Trimming pared 1 base from V and 2 bases from J, leaving 12 bases between.

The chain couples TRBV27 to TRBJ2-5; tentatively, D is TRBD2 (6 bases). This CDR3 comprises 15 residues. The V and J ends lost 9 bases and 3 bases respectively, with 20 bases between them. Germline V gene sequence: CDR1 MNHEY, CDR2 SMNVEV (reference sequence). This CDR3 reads CASYAGLRRKETQYF. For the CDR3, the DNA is TGTGCCAGTTACGCCGGACTAAGACGTAAAGAGACCCAGTACTTC.

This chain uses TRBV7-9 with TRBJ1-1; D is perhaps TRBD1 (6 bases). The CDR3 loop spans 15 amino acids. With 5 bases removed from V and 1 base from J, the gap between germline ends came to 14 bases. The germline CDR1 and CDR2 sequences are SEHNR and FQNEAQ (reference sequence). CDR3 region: CASSPLGGANTEAFF. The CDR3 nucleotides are TGTGCCAGCAGCCCCCTTGGGGGGGCGAACACTGAAGCTTTCTTT.

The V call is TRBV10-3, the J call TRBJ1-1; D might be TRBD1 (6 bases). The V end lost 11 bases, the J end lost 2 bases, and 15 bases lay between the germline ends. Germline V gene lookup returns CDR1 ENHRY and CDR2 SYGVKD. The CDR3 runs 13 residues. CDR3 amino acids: CAGAGTPNTEAFF. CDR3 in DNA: TGTGCCGGGGCCGGGACACCTAACACTGAAGCTTTCTTT.

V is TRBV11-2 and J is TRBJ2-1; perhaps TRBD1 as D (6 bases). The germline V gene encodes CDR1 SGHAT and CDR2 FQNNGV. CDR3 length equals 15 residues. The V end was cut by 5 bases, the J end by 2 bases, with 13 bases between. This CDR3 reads CASSQGQLTYNEQFF. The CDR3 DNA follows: TGTGCCAGCAGCCAAGGACAGTTAACCTACAATGAGCAGTTCTTC. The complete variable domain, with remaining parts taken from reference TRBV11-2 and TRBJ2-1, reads EAGVAQSPRYKIIEKRQSVAFWCNPISGHATLYWYQQILGQGPKLLIQFQNNGVVDDSQLPKDRFSAERLKGVDSTLKIQPAKLEDSAVYLCASSQGQLTYNEQFFGPGTRLTVL.

In nucleotides, the CDR3 is TGTGCCAGCAGCACGTGGGGTCTAGCCGGCGGCGAGACCCAGTACTTC. Its translation is CASSTWGLAGGETQYF. V and J are TRBV9 and TRBJ2-5; a possible D gene is TRBD2 (5 bases). The CDR3 contains 16 residues. Trimming shortened V by 4 bases and J by 5 bases, and 21 bases separated the two germline ends. The germline gives CDR1 SGDLS, CDR2 YYNGEE.

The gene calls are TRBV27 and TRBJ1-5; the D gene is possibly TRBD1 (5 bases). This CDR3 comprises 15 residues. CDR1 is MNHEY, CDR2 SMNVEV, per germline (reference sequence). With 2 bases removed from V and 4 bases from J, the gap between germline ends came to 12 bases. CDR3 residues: CASSLKGDGNQPQHF. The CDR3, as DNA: TGTGCCAGCAGTTTAAAAGGGGACGGGAATCAGCCCCAGCATTTT.

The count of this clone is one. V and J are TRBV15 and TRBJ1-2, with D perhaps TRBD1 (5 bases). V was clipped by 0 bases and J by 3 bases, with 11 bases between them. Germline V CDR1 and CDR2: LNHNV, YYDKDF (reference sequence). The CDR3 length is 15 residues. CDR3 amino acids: CATSRDGTGDYGYTF. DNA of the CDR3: TGTGCCACCAGCAGAGATGGTACAGGCGACTATGGCTACACCTTC.

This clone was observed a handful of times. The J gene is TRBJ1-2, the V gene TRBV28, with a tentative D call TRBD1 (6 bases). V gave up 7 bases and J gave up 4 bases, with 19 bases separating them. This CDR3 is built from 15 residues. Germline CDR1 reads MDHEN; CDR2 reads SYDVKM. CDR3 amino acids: CASKPAGAFPYGYTF. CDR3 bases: TGTGCCAGCAAACCGGCAGGGGCTTTTCCCTATGGCTACACCTTC.

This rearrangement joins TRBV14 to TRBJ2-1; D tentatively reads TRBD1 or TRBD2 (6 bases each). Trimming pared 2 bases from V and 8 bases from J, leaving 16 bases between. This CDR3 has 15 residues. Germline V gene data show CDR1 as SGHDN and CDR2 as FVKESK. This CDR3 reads CASSQMPGGWDEQFF. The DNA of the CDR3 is TGTGCCAGCAGCCAAATGCCCGGGGGCTGGGATGAGCAGTTCTTC.